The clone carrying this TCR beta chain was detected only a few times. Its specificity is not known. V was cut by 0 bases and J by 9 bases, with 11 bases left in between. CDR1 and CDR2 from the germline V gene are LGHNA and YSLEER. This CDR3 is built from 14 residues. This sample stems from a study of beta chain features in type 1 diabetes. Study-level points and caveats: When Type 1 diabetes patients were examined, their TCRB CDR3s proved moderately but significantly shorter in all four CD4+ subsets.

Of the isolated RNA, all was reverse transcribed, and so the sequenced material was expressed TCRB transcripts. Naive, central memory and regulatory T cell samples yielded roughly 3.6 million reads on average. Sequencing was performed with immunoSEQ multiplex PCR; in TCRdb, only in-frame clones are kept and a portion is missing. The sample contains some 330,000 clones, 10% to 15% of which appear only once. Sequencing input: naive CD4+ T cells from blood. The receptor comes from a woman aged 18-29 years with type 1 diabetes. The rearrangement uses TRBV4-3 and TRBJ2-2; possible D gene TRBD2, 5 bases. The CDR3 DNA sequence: TGCGCCAGCAGCCAAGACCAAGGAGGCCGGGAGCTGTTTTTT. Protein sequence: CASSQDQGGRELFF.